This entry lists 21 T cell receptor beta chains sequenced from one sample in a study of OX40 agonist ivuxolimab in advanced cancers. Assay used: immunoSEQ multiplex PCR; TCRdb lists only in-frame clones, some missing. The data contain approximately 28,000 clones, more than 85% of them singletons. Sequenced here: CD4+ or CD8+ T cells sorted from blood, sampled in a trial of the OX40 agonist ivuxolimab. These receptors all stem from an adult with an advanced solid tumor such as melanoma, head and neck, liver or kidney cancer.

The V call is TRBV30, the J call TRBJ2-7; D is uncertain. Trimming left V 1 base short and J 4 bases short, with 11 bases between. The CDR3 contains 13 residues. Germline assignment: CDR1 GTSNPN and CDR2 SVGIG (reference sequence). In DNA form, the CDR3 reads TGTGCCTGGAGTGATTTCGGAGTTTACGAGCAGTACTTC. This encodes CAWSDFGVYEQYF. The full variable domain, with the rest looked up from reference TRBV30 and TRBJ2-7, is SQTIHQWPATLVQPVGSPLSLECTVEGTSNPNLYWYRQAAGRGLQLLFYSVGIGQISSEVPQNLSASRPQDRQFILSSKKLLLSDSGFYLCAWSDFGVYEQYFGPGTRLTVT.

This clone occurred once. The CDR3: CASSLNTVGGYNEQFF. Written as DNA, the CDR3 is TGTGCCAGCAGCTTGAATACGGTGGGTGGCTACAATGAGCAGTTCTTC. This chain uses TRBV5-5 with TRBJ2-1; no definite D call. Trimming shortened V by 1 base and J by 3 bases, and 14 bases separated the two germline ends. This CDR3 is built from 16 residues. The germline V gene has CDR1 SGHKS and CDR2 YYEKEE (reference sequence).

This chain uses TRBV4-1 with TRBJ2-7, with a weak D call TRBD1 (5 bases). The CDR3 consists of 16 residues. CDR1 is MGHRA and CDR2 is YSYEKL in the germline V gene. Trimming pared 0 bases from V and 5 bases from J, leaving 17 bases between. The CDR3 sequence is CASSQDWAPGPDEQYF. The DNA of the CDR3 is TGCGCCAGCAGCCAAGATTGGGCACCAGGGCCGGACGAGCAGTACTTC.

The chain combines TRBV7-8 with TRBJ2-2, with D possibly TRBD1 on 5 matching bases. CDR1 is SGHVS, CDR2 FQNEAQ, per germline. The V gene lost 3 bases and the J gene lost 1 base, with 6 bases spanning the gap. There are 14 residues in the CDR3. CDR3 amino acids: CASSLTVNTGELFF. For the CDR3, the DNA is TGTGCCAGCAGCTTGACAGTGAACACCGGGGAGCTGTTTTTT.

The rearrangement links TRBV29-1 to TRBJ2-7; 7 positions agree with TRBD1. Germline V gene sequence: CDR1 SQVTM, CDR2 ANQGSEA. V trimming: 2 bases; J trimming: 6 bases; junction bases outside the gene matches: 4. The length of the CDR3 is 12 residues. The CDR3 sequence: CSVEKTGSEQYF. Written as DNA, the CDR3 is TGCAGCGTTGAAAAGACAGGGTCCGAGCAGTACTTC.

The rearrangement joins TRBV5-6 to TRBJ2-2; 9 nucleotides match TRBD1. CDR3 length: 16 residues. Trimming at V came to 3 bases and at J to 8 bases, leaving 11 bases not matched to a gene. Germline V gives CDR1 SGHDT, CDR2 YYEEEE. The CDR3 DNA follows: TGTGCCAGCAGCTGGGGACAGGGCTCGATGTCTGGGGAGCTGTTTTTT. Encoded protein: CASSWGQGSMSGELFF. Drawing the rest from reference TRBV5-6 and TRBJ2-2, the complete variable domain is DAGVTQSPTHLIKTRGQQVTLRCSPKSGHDTVSWYQQALGQGPQFIFQYYEEEERQRGNFPDRFSGHQFPNYSSELNVNALLLGDSALYLCASSWGQGSMSGELFFGEGSRLTVL.

The J gene is TRBJ2-1, the V gene TRBV9, with D possibly being TRBD2 (6 bases). Germline CDR1 reads SGDLS; CDR2 reads YYNGEE. The CDR3 runs to 13 residues. Trimming left V 0 bases short and J 9 bases short, with 10 bases between. The CDR3 region has the DNA TGTGCCAGCAGCGTAGGCACCGGGGGTGAGCAGTTCTTC. It is translated as CASSVGTGGEQFF.

The chain is built from TRBV4-1 and TRBJ2-7; perhaps D is TRBD1 or TRBD2 (5 bases each). Trimming left V 1 base short and J 2 bases short, with 15 bases between. Germline CDR1 is MGHRA and CDR2 is YSYEKL. The CDR3 contains 16 residues. The CDR3 spells CASSQGPGTGTYEQYF. DNA for the CDR3: TGCGCCAGCAGCCAAGGGCCCGGGACGGGGACCTACGAGCAGTACTTC.

The chain carries TRBV5-5 and TRBJ2-1; D is perhaps TRBD2 (5 bases). Trimming cost V 4 bases and J 7 bases, with 15 bases left between them. In germline, CDR1 is SGHKS, CDR2 YYEKEE (reference sequence). The length of the CDR3 is 14 residues. CDR3 residues: CASSPGGRVNEQFF. DNA for the CDR3: TGTGCCAGCAGCCCGGGCGGGCGGGTGAATGAGCAGTTCTTC.

V gene TRBV2 combines with J gene TRBJ2-7, with D tentatively TRBD2 (7 bases). CDR3 length equals 14 residues. V lost 6 bases and J 0 bases, leaving 12 bases between the germline ends. CDR1 SNHLY and CDR2 FYNNEI come from the germline V gene. CDR3: CASSGGPNSYEQYF. CDR3 sequence (DNA): TGTGCCAGCAGCGGGGGGCCAAACTCCTACGAGCAGTACTTC.

This chain connects TRBV15 to TRBJ1-1; D is ambiguous. The CDR3 extends over 14 amino acids. CDR1 and CDR2 (germline): LNHNV, YYDKDF (reference sequence). Trimming left V 3 bases short and J 5 bases short, with 13 bases between. The CDR3 coding sequence is TGTGCCACCAGCAGGGAAGGAATTTCAACTGAAGCTTTCTTT. This translates into CATSREGISTEAFF. The entire variable domain, with the rest obtained from reference TRBV15 and TRBJ1-1, is as follows: DAMVIQNPRYQVTQFGKPVTLSCSQTLNHNVMYWYQQKSSQAPKLLFHYYDKDFNNEADTPDNFQSRRPNTSFCFLDIRSPGLGDTAMYLCATSREGISTEAFFGQGTRLTVV.

The chain couples TRBV27 to TRBJ2-7; D possibly uses TRBD1 or TRBD2 (6 bases each). Trimming took 5 bases from V and 5 from J, leaving 10 bases between them. Germline V gene sequence: CDR1 MNHEY, CDR2 SMNVEV (reference sequence). CDR3 length: 12 amino acids. The CDR3 nucleotides read TGTGCCAGCAGTCAAAGGGGGGACGAGCAGTACTTC. Translated: CASSQRGDEQYF.

The chain combines TRBV18 with TRBJ2-3; D might be TRBD2 (5 bases). V was cut by 2 bases and J by 11 bases, with 11 bases left in between. This CDR3 comprises 12 residues. Germline loops: CDR1 KGHSH, CDR2 LQKENI. The chain's CDR3 is CASSPWTREQYF. CDR3 DNA: TGTGCCAGCTCACCATGGACCCGGGAGCAGTATTTT.

The chain is built from TRBV18 and TRBJ2-7; 10 positions agree with TRBD2. V lost 3 bases to trimming and J lost 3 bases; unmatched junction nucleotides: 8. There are 16 residues in the CDR3. Germline lookup yields CDR1 KGHSH and CDR2 LQKENI. This chain's CDR3 is CASSPGLAERLYEQYF. The CDR3 DNA is TGTGCCAGCTCACCCGGACTAGCGGAGAGACTCTACGAGCAGTACTTC.

The V call is TRBV6-5, the J call TRBJ1-2, with 8 bases lining up with TRBD1. Germline assignment: CDR1 MNHEY and CDR2 SVGAGI. V was clipped by 2 bases and J by 7 bases; unmatched bases: 6. The CDR3 spans 14 residues. CDR3 coding DNA: TGTGCCAGCAGTTACGGACAGGGAGTTGGTGGCTACACCTTC. Translation gives CASSYGQGVGGYTF.

This clone was observed a few times. The rearrangement links TRBV5-1 to TRBJ1-2; D ambiguous. The CDR3 sequence is 13 residues long. Deletions cut 0 bases from V and 8 bases from J, with 11 bases between. Looked up from germline, CDR1 is SGHRS and CDR2 is YFSETQ. The chain's CDR3 is CASSLELNGGYTF. CDR3 sequence (DNA): TGCGCCAGCAGCTTGGAGCTGAATGGAGGCTACACCTTC. The full variable domain, its missing parts supplied by reference TRBV5-1 and TRBJ1-2, is KAGVTQTPRYLIKTRGQQVTLSCSPISGHRSVSWYQQTPGQGLQFLFEYFSETQRNKGNFPGRFSGRQFSNSRSEMNVSTLELGDSALYLCASSLELNGGYTFGSGTRLTVV.

This chain connects TRBV10-1 to TRBJ2-7, with D possibly being TRBD1 (5 bases). V gave up 5 bases and J gave up 0 bases, with 11 bases separating them. Germline CDR1 WNHNN, CDR2 SYGVQD (reference sequence). This CDR3 has 14 residues. CDR3 sequence reads: CASSYDSLSYEQYF. In DNA, the CDR3 is TGCGCCAGCAGTTACGACAGCCTCTCCTACGAGCAGTACTTC.

The J gene is TRBJ2-1, the V gene TRBV10-2; D call uncertain. The V end lost 2 bases, the J end lost 5 bases, and 13 bases lay between the germline ends. CDR1 is WSHSY, CDR2 SAAADI, per germline. CDR3 length: 15 residues. Written as DNA, the CDR3 is TGCGCCAGCAGTGAGGAAGCTCTGGCACACAATGAGCAGTTCTTC. Protein product: CASSEEALAHNEQFF.

V usage is TRBV9 and J usage is TRBJ1-3; 7 bases align to TRBD1. Germline V gene sequence: CDR1 SGDLS, CDR2 YYNGEE. J gave up 0 bases and V 5 bases, and 2 bases lay outside the gene matches. CDR3 length: 14 residues. CDR3 loop: CASRGTASGNTIYF. In DNA, the CDR3 is TGTGCCAGCAGGGGGACAGCCTCTGGAAACACCATATATTTT.

V usage is TRBV7-8 and J usage is TRBJ2-3; D not resolved. Deletions cut 2 bases from V and 5 bases from J, with 5 bases between. The CDR3 contains 12 residues. From germline, CDR1 is SGHVS and CDR2 FQNEAQ. CDR3 coding DNA: TGTGCCAGCAGCTTACCGAGAGATACGCAGTATTTT. It encodes CASSLPRDTQYF.

This rearrangement joins TRBV27 to TRBJ2-2; 8 bases map to TRBD2. Germline V lookup: CDR1 MNHEY, CDR2 SMNVEV (reference sequence). J was trimmed by 4 bases and V by 3 bases; bases with no gene match: 4. The CDR3 runs to 15 residues. The CDR3 DNA follows: TGTGCCAGCAGTTTGGTCGGGGGGGCCACCGGGGAGCTGTTTTTT. Protein product: CASSLVGGATGELFF.